This T cell receptor beta chain stems from a study of graft-versus-host responses after intestinal transplantation. Study-level information: Multivisceral, liver-intestinal, or isolated intestinal transplants were received by the recipients. For approximately three years after anti-thymocyte globulin induction, all recipients took tacrolimus and steroids.

On this clone itself: No antigen is known for it.

Whole-study findings and limits: Allografts carried high graft-versus-host to host-versus-graft clonal ratios in patients having graft-donor T cell macrochimerism. Levels of circulating GvH clones at their peak were associated with early post-transplant HvG declines.

This CDR3 spans 13 amino acids. The repertoire was sequenced with immunoSEQ multiplex PCR; TCRdb's copy has only in-frame clones and lacks some. Of some 38,000 clones listed, over 85% are singletons. This sample comprised unstimulated CD8+ T cells sorted from spleen or lymph node cells, obtained before transplant. The origin of this receptor is a human donor who was the organ donor for an intestinal transplant. The chain carries TRBV21-1 and TRBJ1-5. TRBV21-1 is described as a pseudogene. CDR3 sequence reads: CPPRGGSNQPQHF. In DNA, the CDR3 is TGTCCTCCACGGGGGGGGAGCAATCAGCCCCAGCATTTT.